The 22 T cell receptor beta chains below come from one sample, sequenced in a study of technical replicates of blood from a handful of donors. Data came from immunoSEQ multiplex PCR; TCRdb stores just in-frame clones and leaves some out. This sample has about 100,000 clones, with 96% found just once. The sequenced material came from T cells isolated from PBMCs. These receptors all stem from a human donor in good health.

This chain connects TRBV19 to TRBJ1-2, with D unclear. The CDR3 extends over 18 amino acids. Trimming took 4 bases from V and 0 from J, leaving 21 bases between them. Germline assignment: CDR1 LNHDA and CDR2 SQIVND (reference sequence). CDR3 sequence: CASSTEYSLYGANYGYTF. CDR3 DNA sequence: TGTGCCAGTAGTACAGAATATTCCCTATACGGAGCTAACTATGGCTACACCTTC.

The genes are TRBV7-9 and TRBJ2-2; tentatively, D is TRBD2 (7 bases). V lost 3 bases to trimming and J lost 3 bases, with 11 bases between them. The germline V gene encodes CDR1 SEHNR and CDR2 FQNEAQ (reference sequence). The CDR3 runs 15 residues. CDR3 DNA sequence: TGTGCCAGCAGCTTGTCCGGGGGGCACACCGGGGAGCTGTTTTTT. This translates into CASSLSGGHTGELFF.

This clone has a single count. The rearrangement uses TRBV2 and TRBJ2-3; TRBD1 agrees at 9 bases. CDR1 and CDR2 from the germline V gene are SNHLY and FYNNEI. The CDR3 loop spans 16 amino acids. Unmatched junction bases numbered 6, after V lost 4 bases and J lost 1 base. The DNA of the CDR3 is TGTGCCAGCAGTGTCACAGGGGGCCTCGGCACAGATACGCAGTATTTT. Translating gives CASSVTGGLGTDTQYF.

The chain is built from TRBV12-5 and TRBJ2-1; 9 bases are shared with TRBD2. Germline V gene lookup returns CDR1 LGHNT and CDR2 FRNRAP. The V gene end was trimmed by 0 bases and the J gene end by 6 bases; junction bases not matched to a gene: 6. CDR3 size: 16 residues. For the CDR3, the DNA is TGTGCTAGTGGTTTGGTACTGAGCGGGAGGATCAATGAGCAGTTCTTC. Amino acid sequence: CASGLVLSGRINEQFF.

CDR3 sequence reads: CASSQGLQGGPGYEQYF. In nucleotides, the CDR3 is TGTGCCAGCAGCCAAGGGCTGCAAGGGGGCCCTGGCTACGAGCAGTACTTC. V usage is TRBV14 and J usage is TRBJ2-7, with 7 bases that match TRBD1. There are 17 residues in the CDR3. V lost 1 base, J lost 3 bases, and 12 bases stayed unmatched. Germline CDR1 and CDR2: SGHDN and FVKESK.

V usage is TRBV7-3 and J usage is TRBJ2-3; 7 bases match TRBD1. The CDR3 is 15 amino acids. Germline CDR1 SGHTA, CDR2 FQGTGA. Germline trimming cut 4 bases from V and 5 bases from J; bases unmatched to any gene: 9. The CDR3 DNA reads as TGTGCCAGCAGCTCGCAAGGACAGGTTCAAGATACGCAGTATTTT. It encodes CASSSQGQVQDTQYF.

The chain has TRBV28 and TRBJ1-1, with 11 bases that match TRBD1. This CDR3 region has 17 residues. Germline CDR1 reads MDHEN; CDR2 reads SYDVKM. V lost 9 bases, J lost 1 base, and 13 bases stayed unmatched. In DNA form, the CDR3 reads TGTGCCAGTACCCCGGGACAGGGGGGGGTATGGAACACTGAAGCTTTCTTT. It encodes CASTPGQGGVWNTEAFF.

The rearrangement uses TRBV19 and TRBJ1-1, with D uncertain. The CDR3 consists of 13 residues. Germline lookup yields CDR1 LNHDA and CDR2 SQIVND (reference sequence). Between the trimmed V and J ends, which lost 2 bases and 2 bases, there was a span of 6 bases. In DNA, the CDR3 is TGTGCCAGTAGTATAATGTATAACACTGAAGCTTTCTTT. Translation: CASSIMYNTEAFF.

The rearrangement uses TRBV10-3 and TRBJ1-4, with unresolved D. The CDR3 totals 14 residues. Between the trimmed V and J ends, which lost 3 bases and 7 bases, there was a span of 12 bases. Germline V gene data show CDR1 as ENHRY and CDR2 as SYGVKD. CDR3: CAISEMRVSEKLFF. CDR3 DNA sequence: TGTGCCATCAGTGAAATGCGGGTTAGTGAAAAACTGTTTTTT.

This clone showed up just once. V is TRBV5-6 and J is TRBJ2-7; maybe TRBD1 (6 bases). CDR1 and CDR2 from the germline V gene are SGHDT and YYEEEE. V shed 2 bases and J shed 4 bases, with 16 bases lying between them. The CDR3 is 15 residues long. This chain's CDR3 is CASSFSQDRGYEQYF. In DNA, the CDR3 is TGTGCCAGCAGCTTCTCCCAGGACAGAGGATACGAGCAGTACTTC.

This rearrangement joins TRBV7-3 to TRBJ2-3, with 10 positions matching TRBD2. The CDR3 extends over 19 amino acids. Trimming at V came to 4 bases and at J to 3 bases, leaving 16 bases not matched to a gene. The V gene's germline CDR1 is SGHTA and CDR2 FQGTGA. CDR3 amino acids: CASSSLGGQSGGETDTQYF. The CDR3 nucleotides read TGTGCCAGCAGCTCCCTCGGGGGCCAAAGCGGGGGGGAGACAGATACGCAGTATTTT.

The chain recombines TRBV20-1 with TRBJ2-3; tentatively, D is TRBD2 (5 bases). Deletions cut 5 bases from V and 12 bases from J, with 12 bases between. The V gene's germline CDR1 is DFQATT and CDR2 SNEGSKA (reference sequence). The length of the CDR3 is 10 residues. CDR3 in amino acids: CSAANSGQYF. The CDR3 DNA follows: TGCAGTGCTGCTAACTCGGGACAGTATTTT.

This rearrangement joins TRBV10-3 to TRBJ2-7; 8 bases match TRBD2. Germline CDR1 and CDR2: ENHRY and SYGVKD. This CDR3 region has 13 residues. Trimming removed 10 bases from V and 4 bases from J; junction bases left unmatched: 9. CDR3 sequence reads: CATRGGSTYEQYF. The CDR3 coding sequence is TGTGCCACCCGCGGGGGGAGCACGTACGAGCAGTACTTC.

This chain connects TRBV18 to TRBJ1-3; D gene unclear. Germline V gene sequence: CDR1 KGHSH, CDR2 LQKENI. Trimming removed 2 bases from V and 5 bases from J, with 10 bases in between. The CDR3 consists of 14 residues. CDR3 residues: CASSPDRRRNTIYF. The DNA of the CDR3 is TGTGCCAGCTCACCAGACCGGCGGCGAAACACCATATATTTT.

This clone was detected once. The CDR3 coding sequence is TGCGCCAGCAGCCAATTCCAGGTTCGAGAGACCCAGTACTTC. Translated, it gives CASSQFQVRETQYF. The chain is built from TRBV4-1 and TRBJ2-5; no definite D call. V was clipped by 2 bases and J by 4 bases, with 11 bases between them. CDR1 is MGHRA and CDR2 is YSYEKL in the germline V gene. CDR3 size: 14 residues.

The chain has TRBV5-8 and TRBJ2-2; D gene uncertain. V was trimmed by 6 bases and J by 3 bases, leaving 15 bases between them. The CDR3 totals 15 residues. The germline gives CDR1 SGHTS, CDR2 YDEGEE. The CDR3 nucleotides are TGTGCCAGCACTAGTCCCTCGATTTACACCGGGGAGCTGTTTTTT. This encodes CASTSPSIYTGELFF.

V is TRBV19 and J is TRBJ2-7, with a tentative D call TRBD2 (6 bases). With 0 bases removed from V and 0 bases from J, the gap between germline ends came to 12 bases. This CDR3 is built from 16 residues. Germline V gene data show CDR1 as LNHDA and CDR2 as SQIVND (reference sequence). The CDR3 DNA reads TGTGCCAGTAGTATAGATGGAGGGGCAAGCTCCTACGAGCAGTACTTC. Amino acids: CASSIDGGASSYEQYF.

This clone occurred once. This chain connects TRBV28 to TRBJ1-1; TRBD1 aligns across 7 bases. CDR1 MDHEN and CDR2 SYDVKM come from the germline V gene. Trimming took 6 bases from V and 5 from J; bases not matched to a gene: 15. The CDR3 runs 16 residues. The CDR3 DNA follows: TGTGCCAGCAGCCCTCCTGGGGAGACAGGGAGGACTGAAGCTTTCTTT. It yields the protein CASSPPGETGRTEAFF.

The CDR3 DNA sequence: TGTGCCAGCAGTTCCAGCGGGAGTTACACCTACGAGCAGTACTTC. It codes for CASSSSGSYTYEQYF. The J gene is TRBJ2-7, the V gene TRBV28, with TRBD2 identical over 8 bases. The V gene end was trimmed by 4 bases and the J gene end by 2 bases; junction bases not matched to a gene: 7. CDR1 MDHEN and CDR2 SYDVKM come from the germline V gene. This CDR3 comprises 15 residues.

The genes are TRBV5-1 and TRBJ1-1, with D perhaps matching TRBD1 (6 bases). The CDR3 has 14 residues. The germline V and J ends were trimmed by 4 bases and 5 bases, with 15 bases remaining between them. The germline V gene has CDR1 SGHRS and CDR2 YFSETQ. The CDR3 is CASSVGQRGTEAFF. The CDR3 nucleotides read TGCGCCAGCAGCGTCGGACAGAGAGGGACTGAAGCTTTCTTT.

This sequence joins TRBV6-5 and TRBJ1-2; 10 positions agree with TRBD1. This CDR3 has 13 residues. Germline CDR1 MNHEY, CDR2 SVGAGI. V shed 6 bases and J 8 bases; nucleotides not matched to a gene: 6. CDR3 loop: CASSSGTGAGYTF. The CDR3 DNA reads as TGTGCCAGCAGCTCCGGGACAGGGGCCGGCTACACCTTC.

This chain links TRBV29-1 with TRBJ1-1; 8 bases agree with TRBD1. CDR1 and CDR2 from the germline V gene are SQVTM and ANQGSEA. With V trimmed by 3 bases and J by 1 base, 4 bases remained unmatched. CDR3 length equals 14 residues. CDR3 sequence (DNA): TGCAGCGTTGAGACAGGGGTGAAGAACACTGAAGCTTTCTTT. This sequence encodes CSVETGVKNTEAFF.